The clone carrying this TCR beta chain has a count of ten or more. Its antigen is not identified. Amplified regions were TCR beta CDR3 sequences from RNA transcripts. During a first-round RT-PCR of the TCR CDR3, the HTBI primer set was used. TCRdb re-called the multiplex PCR reads through MiXCR, storing one row per CDR3 protein. The sample includes approximately 500,000 distinct CDR3 sequences, about half of them seen just once. These data originate in a study of T cells in Graves' hyperthyroidism and ophthalmopathy. Study results and caveats: Most thyroid clonotypes with frequency above 0.001 were detected in blood.

The V segment lost 8 bases and the J segment 6 bases; nucleotides outside the gene matches: 6. The CDR3 totals 14 residues. Germline V gives CDR1 SGHTA, CDR2 FQGTGA. J is TRBJ2-7 and V is TRBV7-3, with 14 bases identical to TRBD2. Specimen: peripheral blood or thyroid tissue (not recorded which). The receptor's source is a woman between 18 and 30 years old with Graves' hyperthyroidism. DNA for the CDR3: TGTGCCAGCGCCTCCGGGACTAGCGGGAGCGAGCAGTACTTC. Encoded protein: CASASGTSGSEQYF. The full variable domain, rest sourced from reference TRBV7-3 and TRBJ2-7, is GAGVSQTPSNKVTEKGKYVELRCDPISGHTALYWYRQSLGQGPEFLIYFQGTGAADDSGLPNDRFFAVRPEGSVSTLKIQRTERGDSAVYLCASASGTSGSEQYFGPGTRLTVT.